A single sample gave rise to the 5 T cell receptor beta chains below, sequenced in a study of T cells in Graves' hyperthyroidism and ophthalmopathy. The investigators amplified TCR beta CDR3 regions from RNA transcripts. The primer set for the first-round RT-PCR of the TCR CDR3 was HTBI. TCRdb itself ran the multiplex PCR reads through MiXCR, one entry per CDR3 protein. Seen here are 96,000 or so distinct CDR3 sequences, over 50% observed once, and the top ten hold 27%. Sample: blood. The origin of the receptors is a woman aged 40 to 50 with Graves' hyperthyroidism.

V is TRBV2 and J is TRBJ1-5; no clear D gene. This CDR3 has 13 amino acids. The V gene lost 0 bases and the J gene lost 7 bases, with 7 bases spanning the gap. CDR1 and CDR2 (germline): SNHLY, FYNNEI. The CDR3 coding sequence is TGTGCCAGCAGTGAAGCACCGGGACAGCCCCAGCATTTT. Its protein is CASSEAPGQPQHF.

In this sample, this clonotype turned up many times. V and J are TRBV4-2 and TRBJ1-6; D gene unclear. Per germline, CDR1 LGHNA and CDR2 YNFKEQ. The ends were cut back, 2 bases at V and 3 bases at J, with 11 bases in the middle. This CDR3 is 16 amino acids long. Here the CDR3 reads CASSQFSTFYNSPLHF. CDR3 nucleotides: TGTGCCAGCAGCCAATTTTCGACCTTCTATAATTCACCCCTCCACTTT.

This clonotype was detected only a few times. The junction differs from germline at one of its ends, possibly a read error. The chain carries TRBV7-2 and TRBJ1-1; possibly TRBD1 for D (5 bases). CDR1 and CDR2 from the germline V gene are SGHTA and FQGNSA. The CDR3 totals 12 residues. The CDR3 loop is CASSRRRGLAGF. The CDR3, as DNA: TGTGCCAGCAGCCGAAGAAGGGGACTAGCGGGATTT.

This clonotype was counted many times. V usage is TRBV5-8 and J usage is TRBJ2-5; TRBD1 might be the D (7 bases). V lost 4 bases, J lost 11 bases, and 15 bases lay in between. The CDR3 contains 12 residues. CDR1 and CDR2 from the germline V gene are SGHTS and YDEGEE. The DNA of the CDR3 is TGTGCCAGCAGCCAGGGGGGAGGAGTACAGTACTTC. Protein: CASSQGGGVQYF.

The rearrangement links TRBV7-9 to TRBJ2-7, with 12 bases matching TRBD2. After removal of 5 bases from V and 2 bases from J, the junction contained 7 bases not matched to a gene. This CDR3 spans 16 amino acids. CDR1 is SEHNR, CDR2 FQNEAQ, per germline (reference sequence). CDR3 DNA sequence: TGTGCCAGCAGCGTTGAAGGACTAGCGGGACCCTACGAGCAGTACTTC. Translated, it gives CASSVEGLAGPYEQYF.